The 22 T cell receptor beta chains below come from one sample, sequenced in a study of blood T cell repertoires in COVID-19. The data were produced by immunoSEQ multiplex PCR, yet TCRdb's version contains in-frame clones alone and is incomplete. The sample lists about 330,000 clones, about 82% occurring once. The sample consisted of peripheral blood. The receptors come from a woman aged 50 to 65 with acute or convalescent COVID-19.

J is TRBJ1-1 and V is TRBV23-1; possibly TRBD1 for D (6 bases). TRBV23-1 is sorted into the ORF group, with uncertain function. The CDR3 loop spans 14 amino acids. Trimming removed 2 bases from V and 1 base from J, with 8 bases in between. CDR3 in amino acids: CASSQLGANTEAFF. The CDR3 DNA is TGCGCCAGCAGTCAACTGGGGGCGAACACTGAAGCTTTCTTT.

The rearrangement uses TRBV24-1 and TRBJ2-2; 7 bases agree with TRBD1. Looked up from germline, CDR1 is KGHDR and CDR2 is SFDVKD. J lost 1 base, V lost 5 bases, and 9 bases had no gene match. The CDR3 totals 17 residues. The CDR3 sequence: CATSATTGVVNTGELFF. As DNA, the CDR3 is TGTGCCACCAGTGCCACAACAGGGGTCGTGAACACCGGGGAGCTGTTTTTT.

This chain uses TRBV28 with TRBJ2-2, with TRBD1 matching over 9 bases. V lost 5 bases, J lost 3 bases, and 13 bases stayed unmatched. The CDR3 covers 18 residues. The germline CDR1 and CDR2 sequences are MDHEN and SYDVKM. CDR3 sequence: CASSPVQGAAHYTGELFF. For the CDR3, the DNA is TGTGCCAGCAGTCCAGTACAGGGGGCGGCGCATTACACCGGGGAGCTGTTTTTT.

The chain is built from TRBV5-1 and TRBJ2-3; no clear D gene. This CDR3 has 12 amino acids. Trimming took 4 bases from V and 10 from J, leaving 13 bases between them. From germline, CDR1 is SGHRS and CDR2 YFSETQ. CDR3 loop: CASSPALEAQYF. In DNA, the CDR3 is TGCGCCAGCAGCCCGGCCCTCGAGGCGCAGTATTTT.

The V and J genes are TRBV7-9 and TRBJ2-3; 9 bases match TRBD2. In germline, CDR1 is SEHNR, CDR2 FQNEAQ (reference sequence). The junction had 9 bases not matched to a gene; V was cut back by 4 bases and J by 1 base. The CDR3 runs to 17 residues. CDR3 sequence (DNA): TGTGCCAGCAGCTCCCCCCGAAGACTAGCGGGCACAGATACGCAGTATTTT. Translated, it gives CASSSPRRLAGTDTQYF.

V usage is TRBV11-2 and J usage is TRBJ2-7, with D possibly being TRBD2 (5 bases). The V gene lost 5 bases and the J gene lost 2 bases, with 16 bases spanning the gap. The germline V gene has CDR1 SGHAT and CDR2 FQNNGV. CDR3 size: 15 residues. The CDR3 spells CASSRLWSGPYEQYF. CDR3 sequence (DNA): TGTGCCAGCAGCCGTCTCTGGAGCGGACCCTACGAGCAGTACTTC.

This rearrangement joins TRBV19 to TRBJ2-3, with D perhaps matching TRBD1 (6 bases). In germline, CDR1 is LNHDA, CDR2 SQIVND (reference sequence). V was trimmed by 4 bases and J by 7 bases, leaving 21 bases between them. The CDR3 is made up of 16 amino acids. CDR3 residues: CASSTDSLGPLYTQYF. In nucleotides, the CDR3 is TGTGCCAGTAGTACGGACAGCCTAGGGCCCTTGTATACGCAGTATTTT.

The rearrangement links TRBV5-6 to TRBJ2-1, with D possibly TRBD2 on 5 matching bases. Germline V gives CDR1 SGHDT, CDR2 YYEEEE. Deletions cut 4 bases from V and 10 bases from J, with 12 bases between. The CDR3 is 12 residues long. The CDR3 nucleotides are TGTGCCAGCAGCACACTAGAGGGAGAGCAGTTCTTC. This codes for CASSTLEGEQFF.

The chain has TRBV6-5 and TRBJ1-3; D gene ambiguous. The CDR3 is 14 amino acids. Trimming removed 6 bases from V and 0 bases from J, with 9 bases in between. The germline V gene has CDR1 MNHEY and CDR2 SVGAGI. CDR3 sequence: CASSQANSGNTIYF. DNA of the CDR3: TGTGCCAGCAGCCAGGCCAACTCTGGAAACACCATATATTTT.

The J gene is TRBJ2-1, the V gene TRBV28; 7 positions agree with TRBD1. Germline trimming cut 11 bases from V and 2 bases from J; bases unmatched to any gene: 6. CDR1 and CDR2 from the germline V gene are MDHEN and SYDVKM. The CDR3 spans 13 residues. The DNA of the CDR3 is TGTGCCCTACAGGGACAGCCCTACAATGAGCAGTTCTTC. It yields the protein CALQGQPYNEQFF.

The genes are TRBV27 and TRBJ1-1, with TRBD1 as a possible D gene (5 bases). V was pared by 6 bases and J by 6 bases, with 20 bases between. Germline V lookup: CDR1 MNHEY, CDR2 SMNVEV (reference sequence). This CDR3 has 15 residues. The CDR3 loop reads CASSPFDSSTAEAFF. The CDR3 nucleotides are TGTGCCAGCAGCCCCTTCGACAGTTCTACCGCTGAAGCTTTCTTT.

The V and J genes are TRBV25-1 and TRBJ2-7; D is perhaps TRBD2 (5 bases). The CDR3 has 13 amino acids. Germline V gene lookup returns CDR1 MGHDK and CDR2 SYGVNS. The CDR3, as DNA: TGTACCCTGGGTGGGAGAACCCCCTACGAGCAGTACTTC. This codes for CTLGGRTPYEQYF.

This chain joins TRBV3-1 (or the pseudogene TRBV3-2) and TRBJ2-7, with D possibly matching TRBD2 (5 bases). Germline CDR1 is LGHDT and CDR2 is YNNKEL (reference sequence). V lost 0 bases and J lost 0, with 12 bases in between. The CDR3 sequence is 16 residues long. This chain's CDR3 is CASSQDLATSSYEQYF. CDR3 sequence (DNA): TGTGCCAGCAGCCAAGATTTGGCAACTAGCTCCTACGAGCAGTACTTC.

A word on this clone: Within the sample, other DNA sequences also encode this same CDR3. This chain joins TRBV18 and TRBJ2-1; D may be TRBD1 (6 bases). Deletions cut 3 bases from V and 0 bases from J, with 9 bases between. The CDR3 extends over 15 amino acids. Germline values: CDR1 KGHSH, CDR2 LQKENI. This chain's CDR3 is CASSPTGSSYNEQFF. The CDR3 DNA follows: TGTGCCAGCTCACCTACAGGGAGCTCCTACAATGAGCAGTTCTTC.

The chain is built from TRBV11-1 and TRBJ1-1, with no clear D. This CDR3 region has 14 residues. Trimming shortened V by 7 bases and J by 5 bases, and 17 bases separated the two germline ends. Germline values: CDR1 SGHAT, CDR2 FQDESV (reference sequence). CDR3 loop: CASNEGMAGTEAFF. CDR3 coding DNA: TGTGCCAGCAATGAGGGCATGGCCGGGACTGAAGCTTTCTTT.

The chain joins TRBV9 to TRBJ2-2, with 11 bases aligning to TRBD2. The J segment lost 6 bases and the V segment lost 0 bases, leaving 4 bases of the junction unmatched. Germline CDR1 is SGDLS and CDR2 is YYNGEE. The CDR3 loop spans 16 amino acids. Written as DNA, the CDR3 is TGTGCCAGCAGCGTAGGACTAGCGGGAATACCCGGGGAGCTGTTTTTT. Translation gives CASSVGLAGIPGELFF.

The chain links TRBV7-2 to TRBJ1-2; 8 nucleotides line up with TRBD1. Unmatched junction bases numbered 9, after V lost 5 bases and J lost 4 bases. Germline V gene data show CDR1 as SGHTA and CDR2 as FQGNSA. This CDR3 has 15 amino acids. The CDR3 bases are TGTGCCAGCAGCCCCCGCAGGGGGCAGGGCTATGGCTACACCTTC. Encoded protein: CASSPRRGQGYGYTF.

The chain is built from TRBV9 and TRBJ1-5; the match to TRBD1 covers 11 bases. Germline V gene data show CDR1 as SGDLS and CDR2 as YYNGEE. The V gene end was trimmed by 2 bases and the J gene end by 5 bases; junction bases not matched to a gene: 6. The CDR3 covers 16 residues. The chain's CDR3 is CASSVGTGGTYQPQHF. The CDR3 region has the DNA TGTGCCAGCAGCGTGGGGACAGGGGGGACCTATCAGCCCCAGCATTTT. The full variable domain, its missing parts supplied by reference TRBV9 and TRBJ1-5, is DSGVTQTPKHLITATGQRVTLRCSPRSGDLSVYWYQQSLDQGLQFLIQYYNGEERAKGNILERFSAQQFPDLHSELNLSSLELGDSALYFCASSVGTGGTYQPQHFGDGTRLSIL.

The V gene is TRBV7-9, the J gene TRBJ1-5; D may be TRBD1 (6 bases). Trimming cost V 5 bases and J 9 bases, with 23 bases left between them. The length of the CDR3 is 16 residues. Looked up from germline, CDR1 is SEHNR and CDR2 is FQNEAQ (reference sequence). CDR3 region: CASSPTPTGSGLPQHF. CDR3 bases: TGTGCCAGCAGCCCAACCCCGACAGGCTCCGGGCTGCCCCAGCATTTT.

V is TRBV2 and J is TRBJ1-1, with D perhaps TRBD1 (6 bases). Germline CDR1 and CDR2: SNHLY and FYNNEI. This CDR3 contains 14 residues. V was cut by 4 bases and J by 0 bases, with 9 bases left in between. This chain's CDR3 is CASSGAGVNTEAFF. As DNA, the CDR3 is TGTGCCAGCAGTGGTGCAGGGGTGAACACTGAAGCTTTCTTT.

The rearrangement links TRBV5-8 to TRBJ1-3; a weak D match, TRBD1 (6 bases). The V end was cut by 2 bases, the J end by 3 bases, with 18 bases between. CDR3 length: 17 amino acids. Germline V gene lookup returns CDR1 SGHTS and CDR2 YDEGEE. CDR3 in amino acids: CASSFRSDRIFGNTIYF. CDR3 in DNA: TGTGCCAGCAGCTTTCGCTCGGACAGAATTTTTGGAAACACCATATATTTT.

V gene TRBV19 combines with J gene TRBJ2-1; D possibly corresponds to TRBD1 (5 bases). The CDR3 has 15 amino acids. The germline V gene has CDR1 LNHDA and CDR2 SQIVND (reference sequence). The ends were cut back, 3 bases at V and 0 bases at J, with 9 bases in the middle. This CDR3 reads CASSITGFSYNEQFF. CDR3 bases: TGTGCCAGTAGTATTACAGGTTTCTCCTACAATGAGCAGTTCTTC.